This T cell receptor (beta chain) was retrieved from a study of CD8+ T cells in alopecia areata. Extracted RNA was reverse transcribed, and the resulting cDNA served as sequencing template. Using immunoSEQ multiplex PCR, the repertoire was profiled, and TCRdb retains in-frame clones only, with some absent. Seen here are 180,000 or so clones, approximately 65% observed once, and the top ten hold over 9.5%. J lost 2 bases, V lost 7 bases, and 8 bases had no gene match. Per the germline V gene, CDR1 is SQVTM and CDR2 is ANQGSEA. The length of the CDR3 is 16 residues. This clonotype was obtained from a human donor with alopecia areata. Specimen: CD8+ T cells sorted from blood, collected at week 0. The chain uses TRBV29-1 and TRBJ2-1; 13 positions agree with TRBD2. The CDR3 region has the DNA TGCAGCGGAACTAGCGGGGGGGCCCGGACCTACAATGAGCAGTTCTTC. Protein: CSGTSGGARTYNEQFF.